This is a list of T cell receptor beta chains from one sample in a study of cytomegalovirus exposure and HLA in healthy donors. The data were produced by immunoSEQ multiplex PCR, yet TCRdb's version contains in-frame clones alone and is incomplete. The sample yields 150,000 to 200,000 clones, about 85% seen once. What was sequenced was PBMCs. Receptors were obtained from a girl between 5 and 17 years old in good health and CMV-seropositive. Both conserved end residues are part of each CDR3. The D gene is left open where the match is weak. Clone size is stated in some rows and not others, as once, few, many or a class when expanded.

D gene: TRBD2; J gene: TRBJ2-7; clone size: .; V gene: TRBV11-2; CDR3 protein: CASSLVSSGSSYEQYF; CDR3 DNA: TGTGCCAGCAGCTTAGTGTCAAGCGGGAGCTCCTACGAGCAGTACTTC
D gene: .; J gene: TRBJ1-2; clone size: .; V gene: TRBV5-1; CDR3 protein: CASSLFGDTTRYGYTF; CDR3 DNA: TGCGCCAGCAGCTTGTTTGGGGACACCACCCGATATGGCTACACCTTC
D gene: .; J gene: TRBJ1-2; clone size: .; V gene: TRBV7-9; CDR3 protein: CASSLAWYSGSSNYGYTF; CDR3 DNA: TGTGCCAGCAGCTTAGCGTGGTACAGCGGCAGCTCTAACTATGGCTACACCTTC
D gene: TRBD1; J gene: TRBJ1-1; clone size: .; V gene: TRBV29-1; CDR3 protein: CSVEDHQGAEAFF; CDR3 DNA: TGCAGCGTTGAAGATCATCAGGGGGCTGAAGCTTTCTTT
D gene: TRBD1; J gene: TRBJ2-1; clone size: .; V gene: TRBV12-5; CDR3 protein: CASGLETGIEQFF; CDR3 DNA: TGTGCTAGTGGTTTGGAGACAGGGATTGAGCAGTTCTTC
D gene: .; J gene: TRBJ2-7; clone size: few; V gene: TRBV12-5; CDR3 protein: CASTGTSRSYEQYF; CDR3 DNA: TGTGCTTCAACCGGGACTTCCCGCTCCTACGAGCAGTACTTC
D gene: TRBD2; J gene: TRBJ2-7; clone size: .; V gene: TRBV10-3; CDR3 protein: CAISEQHVGGDEQYF; CDR3 DNA: TGTGCCATCAGCGAGCAGCATGTGGGGGGGGACGAGCAGTACTTC
D gene: TRBD1; J gene: TRBJ2-5; clone size: .; V gene: TRBV14; CDR3 protein: CASSQERGHQETQYF; CDR3 DNA: TGTGCCAGCAGCCAAGAAAGGGGGCACCAAGAGACCCAGTACTTC
D gene: .; J gene: TRBJ1-3; clone size: .; V gene: TRBV2; CDR3 protein: CASSEAVGTHSGNTIYF; CDR3 DNA: TGTGCCAGCAGTGAAGCGGTGGGGACACATTCTGGAAACACCATATATTTT
D gene: .; J gene: TRBJ1-4; clone size: .; V gene: TRBV30; CDR3 protein: CAWSAGWREKLFF; CDR3 DNA: TGTGCCTGGAGTGCCGGGTGGCGGGAAAAACTGTTTTTT
D gene: TRBD1; J gene: TRBJ2-2; clone size: .; V gene: TRBV27; CDR3 protein: CASSLGWTGGNTGELFF; CDR3 DNA: TGTGCCAGCAGTTTAGGGTGGACAGGGGGCAATACCGGGGAGCTGTTTTTT